These 24 T cell receptor beta chains share one sample of origin, sequenced in a study of T cells in narcolepsy. The data were produced by immunoSEQ multiplex PCR, yet TCRdb's version contains in-frame clones alone and is incomplete. This table has more than 20,000 clones, about 91% appearing once. The sample comprised CD45RA- memory CD4+ T cells from PBMCs. These receptor sequences come from a human donor with narcolepsy.

The chain links TRBV18 to TRBJ2-7; D ambiguous. Germline CDR1 reads KGHSH; CDR2 reads LQKENI. The germline V and J ends were trimmed by 6 bases and 1 base, with 13 bases remaining between them. The CDR3 runs 14 residues. CDR3 DNA sequence: TGTGCCAGCTCCCCGAGAATGGGATCCTACGAGCAGTACTTC. Amino acids: CASSPRMGSYEQYF.

This chain links TRBV10-3 with TRBJ2-1; D gene unclear. Germline CDR1 is ENHRY and CDR2 is SYGVKD. The ends were cut back, 2 bases at V and 4 bases at J, with 12 bases in the middle. The CDR3 spans 15 residues. In nucleotides, the CDR3 is TGTGCCATCAGTGAGGGGCAGGTTGGTTACAATGAGCAGTTCTTC. This codes for CAISEGQVGYNEQFF.

The chain combines TRBV7-9 with TRBJ1-1; D gene unclear. The CDR3 covers 15 residues. Germline assignment: CDR1 SEHNR and CDR2 FQNEAQ (reference sequence). V lost 3 bases and J 3 bases, leaving 14 bases between the germline ends. The CDR3 protein is CASSFSGSRDTEAFF. The CDR3 coding sequence is TGTGCCAGCAGCTTCAGCGGATCGAGAGACACTGAAGCTTTCTTT.

V is TRBV28 and J is TRBJ1-1, with a tentative D call TRBD1 (5 bases). Per the germline V gene, CDR1 is MDHEN and CDR2 is SYDVKM. The CDR3 is made up of 15 amino acids. Trimming took 2 bases from V and 0 from J, leaving 10 bases between them. The DNA for the CDR3 is TGTGCCAGCAGTTTACAGGGCTTTATGAACACTGAAGCTTTCTTT. Encoded protein: CASSLQGFMNTEAFF.

This clone was observed a handful of times. This rearrangement joins TRBV21-1 to TRBJ2-2; the table's D call, TRBD2, was not checked against the DNA. TRBV21-1 has pseudogene status. The CDR3 is 17 amino acids. This CDR3 is CASKGLAGPRSTGELFF. The CDR3 DNA is TGTGCCAGCAAGGGACTAGCGGGACCTCGTTCCACCGGGGAGCTGTTTTTT.

This chain joins TRBV29-1 and TRBJ1-1; the D gene is possibly TRBD1 (5 bases). Germline CDR1 is SQVTM and CDR2 is ANQGSEA. The V end lost 7 bases, the J end lost 5 bases, and 17 bases lay between the germline ends. The CDR3 spans 13 residues. As DNA, the CDR3 is TGCAGCGCCGAAAGGGGAGGGAATACTGAAGCTTTCTTT. Translated: CSAERGGNTEAFF.

The chain employs TRBV19 and TRBJ1-3, with D uncertain. Trimming cost V 6 bases and J 0 bases, with 15 bases left between them. The length of the CDR3 is 16 residues. Germline values: CDR1 LNHDA, CDR2 SQIVND (reference sequence). DNA of the CDR3: TGTGCCAGTAGAACCTCCAGTGGCCACTCTGGAAACACCATATATTTT. The encoded protein is CASRTSSGHSGNTIYF.

The rearrangement links TRBV11-2 to TRBJ1-5, with TRBD1 matching over 7 bases. The CDR3 contains 15 residues. With 6 bases clipped from V and 2 bases from J, the junction kept 7 bases outside the gene matches. Germline values: CDR1 SGHAT, CDR2 FQNNGV. CDR3 in amino acids: CASSLRQGGNQPQHF. For the CDR3, the DNA is TGTGCCAGCAGTCTAAGACAGGGCGGCAATCAGCCCCAGCATTTT.

V is TRBV11-2 and J is TRBJ2-7; 13 bases fit TRBD2. From germline, CDR1 is SGHAT and CDR2 FQNNGV. This CDR3 has 18 residues. J lost 1 base, V lost 4 bases, and 10 bases had no gene match. The chain's CDR3 is CASSSTGLAGYSSYEQYF. The CDR3 region has the DNA TGTGCCAGCAGCTCGACGGGACTAGCGGGATATAGTTCCTACGAGCAGTACTTC.

The chain combines TRBV6-5 with TRBJ1-5; D perhaps matches TRBD1 (5 bases). CDR1 and CDR2 (germline): MNHEY, SVGAGI. V was trimmed by 7 bases and J by 7 bases, leaving 14 bases between them. This CDR3 is 13 amino acids long. The CDR3 is CASIGTGGQPQHF. The CDR3 DNA reads as TGTGCCAGCATCGGAACAGGAGGCCAGCCCCAGCATTTT.

This chain's CDR3 is CASTWGGTGEQYF. The CDR3 nucleotides read TGTGCCAGCACCTGGGGGGGGACTGGGGAGCAGTACTTC. This chain connects TRBV7-9 to TRBJ2-7, with 7 bases that match TRBD2. The CDR3 is 13 residues long. In germline, CDR1 is SEHNR, CDR2 FQNEAQ (reference sequence). V shed 7 bases and J 7 bases; nucleotides not matched to a gene: 10.

J is TRBJ2-5 and V is TRBV28; 8 bases match TRBD1. The CDR3 sequence is 13 residues long. Germline assignment: CDR1 MDHEN and CDR2 SYDVKM. V was pared by 5 bases and J by 4 bases, with 3 bases of the junction left unmatched. The CDR3, as DNA: TGTGCCAGCAGTCCCACAGGGGGAGAGACCCAGTACTTC. It encodes CASSPTGGETQYF.

This clone was seen a few times. The gene calls are TRBV29-1 and TRBJ2-7; 9 nucleotides agree with TRBD2. The germline V gene has CDR1 SQVTM and CDR2 ANQGSEA. This CDR3 contains 15 residues. With 5 bases clipped from V and 2 bases from J, the junction kept 10 bases outside the gene matches. The CDR3 DNA sequence: TGCAGCGTTAAACCGGGACTAGCCCAGACCTACGAGCAGTACTTC. It translates to CSVKPGLAQTYEQYF.

V and J are TRBV11-2 and TRBJ1-2; 9 positions agree with TRBD1. Germline CDR1 and CDR2: SGHAT and FQNNGV. This CDR3 comprises 14 residues. V shed 5 bases and J 3 bases; nucleotides not matched to a gene: 4. The CDR3 is CASSRDRGDYGYTF. The CDR3 coding sequence is TGTGCCAGCAGCCGCGACAGGGGGGACTATGGCTACACCTTC.

The chain carries TRBV5-6 and TRBJ2-7; D remains unclear. There are 13 residues in the CDR3. Germline lookup yields CDR1 SGHDT and CDR2 YYEEEE. Trimming shortened V by 4 bases and J by 0 bases, and 8 bases separated the two germline ends. The CDR3 sequence: CASSNPPSYEQYF. The CDR3 DNA sequence: TGTGCCAGCAGCAACCCGCCCTCCTACGAGCAGTACTTC.

This sequence joins TRBV7-6 and TRBJ1-5; 9 bases are shared with TRBD1. J lost 1 base, V lost 4 bases, and 8 bases had no gene match. The CDR3 is made up of 17 amino acids. From germline, CDR1 is SGHVS and CDR2 FNYEAQ. The CDR3 sequence: CASSSTGGSKSNQPQHF. The CDR3 DNA reads as TGTGCCAGCAGCTCCACAGGGGGCAGTAAGAGCAATCAGCCCCAGCATTTT.

The V and J genes are TRBV28 and TRBJ2-5, with D maybe TRBD2 (7 bases). The germline V gene has CDR1 MDHEN and CDR2 SYDVKM. V was clipped by 4 bases and J by 3 bases, with 12 bases between them. The CDR3 is 14 amino acids. DNA for the CDR3: TGTGCCAGCAGTTCCGGGGGGCAGAAAGAGACCCAGTACTTC. This sequence encodes CASSSGGQKETQYF.

This sequence joins TRBV10-3 and TRBJ1-3, with D perhaps matching TRBD1 (6 bases). The CDR3 consists of 13 residues. From germline, CDR1 is ENHRY and CDR2 SYGVKD. The V and J ends lost 11 bases and 4 bases respectively, with 15 bases between them. The CDR3 loop is CAVEGQRGNTIYF. The CDR3, as DNA: TGTGCCGTAGAAGGACAGAGAGGAAACACCATATATTTT.

The chain employs TRBV6-6 and TRBJ1-2; tentative D call: TRBD1 (5 bases). Germline V lookup: CDR1 MNHNY, CDR2 SVGAGI (reference sequence). Trimming removed 5 bases from V and 3 bases from J, with 10 bases in between. The CDR3 is 13 amino acids. The DNA of the CDR3 is TGTGCCAGCAGTCCGGGACGGTACTATGGCTACACCTTC. This sequence encodes CASSPGRYYGYTF.

This sequence joins TRBV7-2 and TRBJ2-7; 12 bases map to TRBD1. The CDR3 extends over 13 amino acids. V lost 4 bases to trimming and J lost 7 bases; unmatched junction nucleotides: 2. The V gene's germline CDR1 is SGHTA and CDR2 FQGNSA. In nucleotides, the CDR3 is TGTGCCAGCAGCTGGGGACAGGGGGCTGAGCAGTACTTC. It yields the protein CASSWGQGAEQYF.

The chain carries TRBV11-2 and TRBJ2-2, with 9 bases identical to TRBD2. Unmatched junction bases numbered 15, after V lost 2 bases and J lost 5 bases. The CDR3 has 19 amino acids. Germline V lookup: CDR1 SGHAT, CDR2 FQNNGV. CDR3 in DNA: TGTGCCAGCAGCTTAATGAGACTAGCGGACACCTCGGGGACCGGGGAGCTGTTTTTT. Amino acids: CASSLMRLADTSGTGELFF.

This clone appeared once. CDR3 amino acids: CASSGGTSYNEQFF. CDR3 DNA sequence: TGTGCCAGCAGTGGCGGGACCTCCTACAATGAGCAGTTCTTC. The chain uses TRBV9 and TRBJ2-1, with D perhaps matching TRBD2 (6 bases). CDR1 and CDR2 from the germline V gene are SGDLS and YYNGEE. With 5 bases removed from V and 0 bases from J, the gap between germline ends came to 9 bases. This CDR3 region has 14 residues.

In this sample, this clone turned up a few times. This chain connects TRBV11-1 to TRBJ2-1; TRBD2 agrees at 16 bases. With 5 bases clipped from V and 7 bases from J, the junction kept 5 bases outside the gene matches. CDR1 is SGHAT and CDR2 is FQDESV in the germline V gene (reference sequence). The CDR3 loop spans 16 amino acids. The CDR3 is CASSEGLAGGGNEQFF. In DNA form, the CDR3 reads TGTGCCAGCAGCGAGGGACTAGCGGGAGGGGGGAATGAGCAGTTCTTC.

This chain's CDR3 is CASSSPGLIMGETQYF. Here the CDR3 DNA reads TGTGCCAGCAGTTCCCCGGGACTGATCATGGGAGAGACCCAGTACTTC. The chain is built from TRBV6-5 and TRBJ2-5, with D perhaps TRBD2 (6 bases). This CDR3 has 16 residues. Germline V lookup: CDR1 MNHEY, CDR2 SVGAGI. V lost 4 bases, J lost 4 bases, and 19 bases lay in between.